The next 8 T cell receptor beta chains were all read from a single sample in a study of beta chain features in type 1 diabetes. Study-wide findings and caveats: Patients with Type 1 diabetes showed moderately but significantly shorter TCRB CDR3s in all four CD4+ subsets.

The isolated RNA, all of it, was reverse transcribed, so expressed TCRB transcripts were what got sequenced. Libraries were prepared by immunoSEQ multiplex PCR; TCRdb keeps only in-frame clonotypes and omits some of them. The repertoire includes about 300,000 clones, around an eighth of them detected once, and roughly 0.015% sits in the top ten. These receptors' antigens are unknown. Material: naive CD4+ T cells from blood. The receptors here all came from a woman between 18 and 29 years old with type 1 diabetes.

In nucleotides, the CDR3 is TGTGCCAGTAGTATAGGTTCCAGCGGCCAAGAGACCCAGTACTTC. Its protein is CASSIGSSGQETQYF. The chain joins TRBV19 to TRBJ2-5; D is possibly TRBD2 (5 bases). The CDR3 consists of 15 residues. The germline CDR1 and CDR2 sequences are LNHDA and SQIVND (reference sequence). V was pared by 1 base and J by 1 base, with 10 bases between.

The CDR3 loop reads CASSQDLYNQPQHF. DNA of the CDR3: TGCGCCAGCAGCCAAGATTTGTACAATCAGCCCCAGCATTTT. The chain is built from TRBV4-3 and TRBJ1-5, with D unclear. Germline CDR1 LGHNA, CDR2 YSLEER. The CDR3 loop spans 14 amino acids. Between the trimmed V and J ends, which lost 0 bases and 3 bases, there was a span of 6 bases.

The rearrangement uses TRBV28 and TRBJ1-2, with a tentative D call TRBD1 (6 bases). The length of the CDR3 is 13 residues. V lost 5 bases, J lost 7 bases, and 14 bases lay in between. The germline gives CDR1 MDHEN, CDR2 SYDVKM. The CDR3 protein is CASSKGGGIGYTF. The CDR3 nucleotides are TGTGCCAGCAGTAAAGGGGGGGGAATTGGCTACACCTTC.

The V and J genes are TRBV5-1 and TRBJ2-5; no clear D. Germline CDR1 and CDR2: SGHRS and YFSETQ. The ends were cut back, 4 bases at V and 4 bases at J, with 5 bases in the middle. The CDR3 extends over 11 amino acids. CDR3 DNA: TGCGCCAGCAGCGGCGGAGAGACCCAGTACTTC. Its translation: CASSGGETQYF.

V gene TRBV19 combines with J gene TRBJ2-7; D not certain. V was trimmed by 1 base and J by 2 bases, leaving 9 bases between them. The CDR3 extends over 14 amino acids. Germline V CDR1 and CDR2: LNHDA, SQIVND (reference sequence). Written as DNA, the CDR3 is TGTGCCAGTAGTATAGTCGGCGGAACCTACGAGCAGTACTTC. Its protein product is CASSIVGGTYEQYF.

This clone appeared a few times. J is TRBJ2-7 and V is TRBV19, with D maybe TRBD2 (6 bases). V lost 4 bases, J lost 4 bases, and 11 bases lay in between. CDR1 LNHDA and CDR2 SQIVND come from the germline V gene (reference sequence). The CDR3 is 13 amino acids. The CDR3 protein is CASSSRDWYEQYF. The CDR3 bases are TGTGCCAGTAGTAGCCGGGACTGGTACGAGCAGTACTTC.

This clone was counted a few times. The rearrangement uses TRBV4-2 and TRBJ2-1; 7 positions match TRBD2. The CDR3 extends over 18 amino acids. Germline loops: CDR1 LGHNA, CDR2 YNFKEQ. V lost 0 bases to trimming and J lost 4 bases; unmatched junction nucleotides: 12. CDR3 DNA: TGTGCCAGCAGCCAAGATCTAGCGGTAACGAACCGGTACAATGAGCAGTTCTTC. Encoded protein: CASSQDLAVTNRYNEQFF.

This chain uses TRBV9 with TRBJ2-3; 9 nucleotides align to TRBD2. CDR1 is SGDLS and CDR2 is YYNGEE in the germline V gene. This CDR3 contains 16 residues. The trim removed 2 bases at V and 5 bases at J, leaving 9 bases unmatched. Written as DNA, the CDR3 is TGTGCCAGCAGCGTTAGCGGGAGAGGAGGGGGAGATACGCAGTATTTT. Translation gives CASSVSGRGGGDTQYF.